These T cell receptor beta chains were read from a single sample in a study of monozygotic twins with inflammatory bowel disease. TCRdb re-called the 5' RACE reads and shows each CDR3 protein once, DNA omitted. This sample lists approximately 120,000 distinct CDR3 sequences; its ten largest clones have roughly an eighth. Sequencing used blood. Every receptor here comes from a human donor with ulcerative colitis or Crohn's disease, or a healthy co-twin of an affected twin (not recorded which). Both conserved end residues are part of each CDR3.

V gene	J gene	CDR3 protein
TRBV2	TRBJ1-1	CASTSQGGYTEAFF
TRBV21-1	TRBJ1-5	CASTTEGTPHSNQPQHF
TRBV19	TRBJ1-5	CASSIKAGGGQPQHF
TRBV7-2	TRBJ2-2	CASSPGPATGELFF
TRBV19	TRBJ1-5	CASRRQGQDSNQPQHF
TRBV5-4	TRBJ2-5	CASSLNWGQETQYF
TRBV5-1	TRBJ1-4	CASSFRSTQSNEKLFF
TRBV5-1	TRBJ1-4	CASSFTGSSEANEKLFF
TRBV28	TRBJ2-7	CASSPLGQGAYEQYF
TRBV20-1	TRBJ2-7	CSARAQDYEQYF
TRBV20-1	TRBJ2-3	CSAPKVAGALTDTQYF
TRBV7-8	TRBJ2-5	CASSRTGGPETQYF
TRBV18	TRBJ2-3	CASSEASGSEVRLF
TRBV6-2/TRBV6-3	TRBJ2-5	CASSPGTSGRWETQYF
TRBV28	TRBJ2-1	CASSLTLLAGVLNEQFF
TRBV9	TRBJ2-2	CASSIRDRGRLTGELFF
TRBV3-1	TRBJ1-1	CASSQVTGSEAFF
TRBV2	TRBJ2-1	CASILGQVGSNEQFF
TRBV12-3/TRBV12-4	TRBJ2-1	CASSFRELNEQFF
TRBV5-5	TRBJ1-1	CASSLSRTGVTEAFF
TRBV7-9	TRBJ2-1	CASTLGDREYNEQFF
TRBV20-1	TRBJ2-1	CSARGFMMSHNEQFF